This T cell receptor beta chain was recorded in a study of OX40 agonist ivuxolimab in advanced cancers. This clone has just one count. Germline CDR1 and CDR2: SEHNR and FQNEAQ (reference sequence). The CDR3 totals 13 residues. Trimming shortened V by 5 bases and J by 6 bases, and 11 bases separated the two germline ends. Sequencing was performed with immunoSEQ multiplex PCR; in TCRdb, only in-frame clones are kept and a portion is missing. Of approximately 90,000 clones detected, roughly 90% appear once; the ten largest clones hold approximately 2.5%. The TCR originated in an adult with an advanced solid tumor such as melanoma, head and neck, liver or kidney cancer. The sequences come from CD4+ or CD8+ T cells sorted from blood, collected in a trial of the OX40 agonist ivuxolimab. V and J are TRBV7-9 and TRBJ1-5; D is undetermined. The CDR3 here is CASSGDIGQPQHF. CDR3 nucleotide sequence: TGTGCCAGCAGCGGAGACATTGGTCAGCCCCAGCATTTT.